A single sample is the source of the 12 T cell receptor beta chains below, sequenced in a study of T cells in Graves' hyperthyroidism and ophthalmopathy (dated by TCRdb to between 2019 and 2020). Receptor amplification or capture employed multiplex PCR. Sequencing took place on an Illumina HiSeq 2000. TCR beta CDR3 regions were amplified from RNA transcripts. For the first round of RT-PCR on the TCR CDR3, the HTBI primer set was used together with the Qiagen OneStep RT-PCR kit. TCRdb cleaned the public reads at Q25 with fastp, built clones with MiXCR and kept in-frame beta chains. Rows with one shared CDR3 protein collapse into an entry with the most common genes and DNA. The sample table shows approximately 590,000 distinct CDR3 sequences, and 15% to 17% are seen once. Under 8% of the sample lies in the top ten. Sequenced material: blood. The receptors derive from a woman younger than 45 with Graves' hyperthyroidism.

This clonotype has only a few counts. CDR3 sequence reads: CASSLGTNEQFF. CDR3 nucleotides: TGTGCCAGCAGCCTCGGCACCAATGAGCAGTTCTTC. The chain uses TRBV7-9 and TRBJ2-1; D unclear. CDR1 SEHNR and CDR2 FQNEAQ come from the germline V gene (reference sequence). The CDR3 spans 12 residues. Deletions cut 5 bases from V and 6 bases from J, with 8 bases between.

This clonotype occurred a few times. The rearrangement joins TRBV6-5 to TRBJ1-2, with D perhaps TRBD1 (5 bases). The ends were cut back, 0 bases at V and 2 bases at J, with 13 bases in the middle. CDR3 length: 16 amino acids. Germline CDR1 MNHEY, CDR2 SVGAGI. For the CDR3, the DNA is TGTGCCAGCAGTTACTCGTTTACAGGAAAAAACTATGGCTACACCTTC. It specifies CASSYSFTGKNYGYTF.

In its sample, this clonotype ranks as medium-sized. J is TRBJ2-1 and V is TRBV28, with 10 nucleotides matching TRBD2. V trimming: 4 bases; J trimming: 7 bases; junction bases outside the gene matches: 13. CDR1 is MDHEN, CDR2 SYDVKM, per germline. The CDR3 runs to 17 residues. The CDR3 DNA reads as TGTGCCAGCAGTTCCAGTAGCGGGAGGAATAGTTGGAATGAGCAGTTCTTC. Its protein product is CASSSSSGRNSWNEQFF.

This clonotype was counted many times. The rearrangement links TRBV28 to TRBJ1-1; D ambiguous. CDR3 length equals 14 residues. Germline lookup yields CDR1 MDHEN and CDR2 SYDVKM. Trimming shortened V by 4 bases and J by 4 bases, and 13 bases separated the two germline ends. The CDR3 sequence is CASSSRSWSTEAFF. The CDR3 DNA follows: TGTGCCAGCAGTTCCCGGTCTTGGAGCACTGAAGCTTTCTTT. Combining the CDR3 with reference TRBV28 and TRBJ1-1 gives the whole variable domain DVKVTQSSRYLVKRTGEKVFLECVQDMDHENMFWYRQDPGLGLRLIYFSYDVKMKEKGDIPEGYSVSREKKERFSLILESASTNQTSMYLCASSSRSWSTEAFFGQGTRLTVV.

This clonotype has ten or more counts. The rearrangement uses TRBV2 and TRBJ2-7; tentative D call: TRBD1 (5 bases). V gave up 8 bases and J gave up 3 bases, with 14 bases separating them. This CDR3 is built from 13 residues. Germline V gene sequence: CDR1 SNHLY, CDR2 FYNNEI. The CDR3 DNA sequence: TGTGCCAGCCCGATGGGGCCCAACTACGAGCAGTACTTC. Translating gives CASPMGPNYEQYF.

This clonotype has more than one count but fewer than ten. The V and J genes are TRBV4-3 and TRBJ2-7; TRBD1 is a possible D gene (5 bases). The V gene lost 0 bases and the J gene lost 0 bases, with 12 bases spanning the gap. The length of the CDR3 is 16 residues. Germline values: CDR1 LGHNA, CDR2 YSLEER. The CDR3 sequence: CASSQETVSNSYEQYF. CDR3 DNA: TGCGCCAGCAGCCAAGAGACAGTTTCCAACTCCTACGAGCAGTACTTC.

This clonotype has at least ten counts. The chain links TRBV28 to TRBJ2-6; possibly TRBD1 or TRBD2 for D (5 bases each). The germline V and J ends were trimmed by 5 bases and 0 bases, with 8 bases remaining between them. The germline V gene has CDR1 MDHEN and CDR2 SYDVKM. The length of the CDR3 is 15 residues. The CDR3 bases are TGTGCCAGCAGTCAGGGAGCCTCTGGGGCCAACGTCCTGACTTTC. It specifies CASSQGASGANVLTF.

This clonotype was picked up many times. J is TRBJ2-3 and V is TRBV20-1; D is possibly TRBD2 (5 bases). The CDR3 has 15 amino acids. V gave up 4 bases and J gave up 2 bases, with 16 bases separating them. From germline, CDR1 is DFQATT and CDR2 SNEGSKA (reference sequence). CDR3 protein: CSAIRRTPNTDTQYF. The CDR3 DNA reads as TGCAGTGCTATACGCCGGACTCCAAACACAGATACGCAGTATTTT.

Ten or more counts support this clonotype. This chain uses TRBV27 with TRBJ2-1, with 7 bases matching TRBD2. The CDR3 spans 12 residues. V lost 5 bases and J lost 9; bases outside the gene matches: 4. Germline V gives CDR1 MNHEY, CDR2 SMNVEV (reference sequence). The DNA for the CDR3 is TGTGCCAGCAGTAGCGGGACGATTGAGCAGTTCTTC. This codes for CASSSGTIEQFF.

This clonotype was seen ten or more times. The J gene is TRBJ1-2, the V gene TRBV7-2, with D perhaps matching TRBD1 (6 bases). Trimming cost V 5 bases and J 7 bases, with 14 bases left between them. This CDR3 contains 13 residues. Germline V CDR1 and CDR2: SGHTA, FQGNSA. The CDR3 reads CASSPGQRLGYTF. In DNA form, the CDR3 reads TGTGCCAGCAGCCCTGGACAGAGGCTTGGCTACACCTTC.

This clonotype was observed many times. The chain uses TRBV3-1 and TRBJ2-7; 8 positions match TRBD1. CDR3 length: 16 residues. J lost 0 bases, V lost 1 base, and 5 bases had no gene match. Germline V gene lookup returns CDR1 LGHDT and CDR2 YNNKEL (reference sequence). In DNA, the CDR3 is TGTGCCAGCAGCCAAGCCGGGACAGGCCTCTCCTACGAGCAGTACTTC. Amino acid sequence: CASSQAGTGLSYEQYF.

In this sample, this clonotype turned up a few times. This rearrangement joins TRBV5-6 to TRBJ1-2; D gene ambiguous. V lost 2 bases and J 6 bases, leaving 20 bases between the germline ends. CDR1 and CDR2 from the germline V gene are SGHDT and YYEEEE. This CDR3 region has 16 residues. CDR3 sequence reads: CASSLPRGRGSDGYTF. In DNA, the CDR3 is TGTGCCAGCAGCTTACCCAGAGGAAGAGGATCGGATGGCTACACCTTC.